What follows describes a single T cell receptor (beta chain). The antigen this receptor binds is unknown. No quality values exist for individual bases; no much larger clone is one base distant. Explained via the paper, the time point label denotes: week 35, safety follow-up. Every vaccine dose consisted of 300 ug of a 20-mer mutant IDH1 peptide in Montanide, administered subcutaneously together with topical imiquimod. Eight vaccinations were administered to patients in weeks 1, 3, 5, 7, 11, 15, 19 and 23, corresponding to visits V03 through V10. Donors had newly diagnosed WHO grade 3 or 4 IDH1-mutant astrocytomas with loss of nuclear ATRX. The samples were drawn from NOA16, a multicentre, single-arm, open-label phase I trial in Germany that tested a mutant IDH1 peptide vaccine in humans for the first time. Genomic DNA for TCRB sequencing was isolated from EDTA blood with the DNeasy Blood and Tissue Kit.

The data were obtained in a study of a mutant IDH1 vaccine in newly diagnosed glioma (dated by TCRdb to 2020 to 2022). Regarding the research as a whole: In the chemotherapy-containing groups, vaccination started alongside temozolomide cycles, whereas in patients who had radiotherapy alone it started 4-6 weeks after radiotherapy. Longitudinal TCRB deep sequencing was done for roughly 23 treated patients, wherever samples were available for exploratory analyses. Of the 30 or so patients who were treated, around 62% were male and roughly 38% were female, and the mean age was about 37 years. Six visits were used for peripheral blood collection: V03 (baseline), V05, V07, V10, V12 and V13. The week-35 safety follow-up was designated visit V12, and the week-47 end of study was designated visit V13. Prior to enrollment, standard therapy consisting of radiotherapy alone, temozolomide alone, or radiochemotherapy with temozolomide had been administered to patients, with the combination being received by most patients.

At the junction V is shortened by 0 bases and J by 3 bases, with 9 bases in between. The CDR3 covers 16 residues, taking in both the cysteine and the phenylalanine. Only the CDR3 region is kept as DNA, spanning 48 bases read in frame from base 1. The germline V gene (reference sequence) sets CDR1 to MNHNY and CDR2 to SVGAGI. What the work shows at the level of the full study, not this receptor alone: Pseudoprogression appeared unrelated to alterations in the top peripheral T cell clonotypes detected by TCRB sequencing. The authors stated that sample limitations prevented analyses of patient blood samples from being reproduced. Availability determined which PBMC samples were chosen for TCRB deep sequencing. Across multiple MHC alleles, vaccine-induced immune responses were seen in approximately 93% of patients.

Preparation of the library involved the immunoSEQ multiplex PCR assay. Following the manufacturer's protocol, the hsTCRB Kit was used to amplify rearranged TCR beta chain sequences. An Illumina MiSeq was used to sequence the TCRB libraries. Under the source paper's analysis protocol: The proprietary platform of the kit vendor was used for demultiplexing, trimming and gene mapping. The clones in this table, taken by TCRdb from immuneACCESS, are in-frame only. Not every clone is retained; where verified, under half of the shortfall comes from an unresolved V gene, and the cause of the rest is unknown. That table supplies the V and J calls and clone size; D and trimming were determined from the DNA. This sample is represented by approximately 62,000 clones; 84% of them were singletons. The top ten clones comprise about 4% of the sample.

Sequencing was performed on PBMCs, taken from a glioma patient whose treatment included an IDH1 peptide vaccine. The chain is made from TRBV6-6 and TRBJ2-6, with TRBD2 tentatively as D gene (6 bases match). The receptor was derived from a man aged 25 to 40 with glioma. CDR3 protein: CASSYSGGGGANVLTF. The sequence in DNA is TGTGCCAGCAGTTACTCCGGGGGTGGTGGGGCCAACGTCCTGACTTTC.